These 30 T cell receptor beta chains originate from one sample sequenced in a study of early T cells in non-severe SARS-CoV-2 infection (dated by TCRdb to about 2021). The method behind the library was 5' RACE. TCRdb names NextSeq 500 as the instrument used. Starting from the raw public reads, TCRdb applied fastp trimming at Q25, assembled clones with MiXCR and retained in-frame beta chains. Under each unique CDR3 protein, matching rows form one entry showing the most common genes and DNA. The sample table shows about 66,000 distinct CDR3 sequences, and around 8.7% are seen once. Roughly 3.2% of the sample goes to the ten largest clones. Source material: whole blood. These receptors came from an adult who was a healthcare worker with PCR-confirmed SARS-CoV-2 infection or an uninfected control (not recorded which).

The CDR3: CATSKGNTEAFF. DNA of the CDR3: TGTGCCACCAGTAAGGGTAACACTGAAGCTTTCTTT. J is TRBJ1-1 and V is TRBV24-1; D remains ambiguous. The V and J ends lost 6 bases and 2 bases respectively, with 6 bases between them. Germline V gene data show CDR1 as KGHDR and CDR2 as SFDVKD. CDR3 length: 12 amino acids.

The table lists this clonotype with many counts. This chain links TRBV11-2 with TRBJ2-1; D perhaps matches TRBD2 (5 bases). The CDR3 totals 14 residues. Germline lookup yields CDR1 SGHAT and CDR2 FQNNGV. Between the trimmed V and J ends, which lost 5 bases and 0 bases, there was a span of 8 bases. The CDR3 nucleotides read TGTGCCAGCAGCCTAGCTAACTCCTACAATGAGCAGTTCTTC. Protein: CASSLANSYNEQFF.

V and J are TRBV2 and TRBJ2-1; 9 nucleotides agree with TRBD2. Germline CDR1 SNHLY, CDR2 FYNNEI. V dropped 7 bases and J dropped 0; count of bases not matched to a gene: 13. This CDR3 contains 18 residues. The CDR3 DNA follows: TGTGCCAGCATAGGCGGTCTAGCGGGAACCTACTCCTACAATGAGCAGTTCTTC. This gives the protein CASIGGLAGTYSYNEQFF.

This clonotype was seen at least ten times. V gene TRBV4-3 combines with J gene TRBJ1-5; D perhaps matches TRBD1 (5 bases). The CDR3 contains 16 residues. V lost 0 bases to trimming and J lost 2 bases, with 11 bases between them. Germline lookup yields CDR1 LGHNA and CDR2 YSLEER. CDR3 sequence reads: CASSQDFRVGNQPQHF. In nucleotides, the CDR3 is TGCGCCAGCAGCCAAGATTTCAGGGTTGGCAATCAGCCCCAGCATTTT.

There are many counts of this clonotype. The rearrangement uses TRBV6-5 and TRBJ1-5; D not resolved. V lost 4 bases and J lost 0, with 10 bases in between. Germline CDR1 MNHEY, CDR2 SVGAGI. The CDR3 is 15 residues long. The CDR3 sequence is CASSLGPGSNQPQHF. In nucleotides, the CDR3 is TGTGCCAGCAGTTTAGGTCCCGGTAGCAATCAGCCCCAGCATTTT.

At least ten counts were recorded for this clonotype. This sequence joins TRBV3-1 and TRBJ1-5, with D unclear. Germline assignment: CDR1 LGHDT and CDR2 YNNKEL (reference sequence). The CDR3 has 15 residues. V shed 4 bases and J shed 9 bases, with 19 bases lying between them. The chain's CDR3 is CASSLRASPDSPQHF. The CDR3 nucleotides read TGTGCCAGCAGCCTCCGCGCCTCCCCGGATTCGCCCCAGCATTTT.

At least ten counts were recorded for this clonotype. CDR3 region: CSVEAPDPRDEQFF. The CDR3 DNA sequence: TGCAGCGTTGAAGCCCCGGACCCTCGCGATGAGCAGTTCTTC. The chain uses TRBV29-1 and TRBJ2-1; no clear D gene. The CDR3 spans 14 residues. The V end was cut by 1 base, the J end by 8 bases, with 15 bases between. Germline CDR1 SQVTM, CDR2 ANQGSEA.

This chain uses TRBV7-7 with TRBJ2-5; TRBD1 agrees at 8 bases. CDR1 and CDR2 (germline): SSHAT, FNYEAQ (reference sequence). The J segment lost 4 bases and the V segment lost 1 base, leaving 5 bases of the junction unmatched. The CDR3 has 15 amino acids. CDR3: CASSLVQGARETQYF. CDR3 coding DNA: TGTGCCAGCAGCTTAGTTCAGGGGGCGAGAGAGACCCAGTACTTC. Full variable domain (missing parts from reference TRBV7-7 and TRBJ2-5): GAGVSQSPRYKVTKRGQDVTLRCDPISSHATLYWYQQALGQGPEFLTYFNYEAQPDKSGLPSDRFSAERPEGSISTLTIQRTEQRDSAMYRCASSLVQGARETQYFGPGTRLLVL.

In this sample, this clonotype turned up many times. The chain recombines TRBV20-1 with TRBJ1-3, with TRBD1 matching over 7 bases. V lost 0 bases to trimming and J lost 4 bases; unmatched junction nucleotides: 3. There are 14 residues in the CDR3. Germline CDR1 and CDR2: DFQATT and SNEGSKA (reference sequence). CDR3 region: CSARDHRGGNTIYF. The DNA of the CDR3 is TGCAGTGCTAGAGACCACAGGGGCGGAAACACCATATATTTT.

The rearrangement joins TRBV14 to TRBJ2-1, with TRBD2 matching over 9 bases. The germline V gene encodes CDR1 SGHDN and CDR2 FVKESK. This CDR3 is 14 amino acids long. J was trimmed by 10 bases and V by 6 bases; bases with no gene match: 10. CDR3 DNA sequence: TGTGCCAGCAGACGGACTAGCGCCGTTGGGGAGCAGTTCTTC. Translated, it gives CASRRTSAVGEQFF.

This clonotype was detected a few times. The CDR3 loop reads CASSLQPASSGANVLTF. CDR3 DNA sequence: TGTGCCAGCAGCCTCCAGCCCGCTAGCTCTGGGGCCAACGTCCTGACTTTC. V gene TRBV7-3 combines with J gene TRBJ2-6; D is uncertain. CDR1 is SGHTA, CDR2 FQGTGA, per germline. Trimming cost V 5 bases and J 0 bases, with 14 bases left between them. This CDR3 has 17 residues. Combining the CDR3 with reference TRBV7-3 and TRBJ2-6 gives the whole variable domain GAGVSQTPSNKVTEKGKYVELRCDPISGHTALYWYRQSLGQGPEFLIYFQGTGAADDSGLPNDRFFAVRPEGSVSTLKIQRTERGDSAVYLCASSLQPASSGANVLTFGAGSRLTVL.

This clonotype has ten or more counts. The rearrangement joins TRBV20-1 to TRBJ1-6; D is unclear. Germline-derived CDR1 and CDR2 are DFQATT and SNEGSKA (reference sequence). This CDR3 contains 15 residues. The ends were cut back, 4 bases at V and 0 bases at J, with 10 bases in the middle. CDR3 in amino acids: CSATDQSSYNSPLHF. CDR3 nucleotide sequence: TGCAGTGCTACGGACCAGAGCTCCTATAATTCACCCCTCCACTTT.

This clonotype has a handful of counts. The rearrangement links TRBV6-1 to TRBJ2-3, with D perhaps matching TRBD1 or TRBD2 (5 bases each). The CDR3 covers 14 residues. V was trimmed by 3 bases and J by 4 bases, leaving 11 bases between them. Germline assignment: CDR1 MNHNS and CDR2 SASEGT. Here the CDR3 reads CASSELRGSDTQYF. The DNA of the CDR3 is TGTGCCAGCAGTGAGCTCCGGGGCTCAGATACGCAGTATTTT.

This clonotype has ten or more counts. The chain uses TRBV10-2 and TRBJ1-2; D not resolved. The CDR3 is 16 amino acids. With 0 bases removed from V and 8 bases from J, the gap between germline ends came to 19 bases. Germline values: CDR1 WSHSY, CDR2 SAAADI. The CDR3 nucleotides read TGCGCCAGCAGTGAGTCGAGGGCGTTATTCCCCCCAGGCTACACCTTC. Its protein is CASSESRALFPPGYTF.

J is TRBJ2-3 and V is TRBV29-1, with D unresolved. The CDR3 contains 13 residues. Germline loops: CDR1 SQVTM, CDR2 ANQGSEA. V was shortened by 3 bases and J by 2 bases, with 9 bases between the two germline ends. CDR3 in DNA: TGCAGCGTTGAGGGCGGTCACACAGATACGCAGTATTTT. It yields the protein CSVEGGHTDTQYF.

The chain is built from TRBV5-4 and TRBJ2-1; TRBD2 is a possible D gene (7 bases). The CDR3 sequence is 17 residues long. The germline CDR1 and CDR2 sequences are SGHNT and YYREEE (reference sequence). With 2 bases removed from V and 0 bases from J, the gap between germline ends came to 15 bases. In nucleotides, the CDR3 is TGTGCCAGCAGCTTCGGGGGGCGTGGTCCCTCCTACAATGAGCAGTTCTTC. It is translated as CASSFGGRGPSYNEQFF.

The V call is TRBV7-9, the J call TRBJ2-3; 8 positions agree with TRBD2. The CDR3 extends over 14 amino acids. V shed 4 bases, J shed 5 bases, and the junction held 5 bases outside the gene matches. The germline CDR1 and CDR2 sequences are SEHNR and FQNEAQ (reference sequence). The CDR3 sequence: CASSSGTSGDTQYF. In DNA form, the CDR3 reads TGTGCCAGCAGCTCCGGGACTAGTGGAGATACGCAGTATTTT. Drawing the rest from reference TRBV7-9 and TRBJ2-3, the complete variable domain is DTGVSQNPRHKITKRGQNVTFRCDPISEHNRLYWYRQTLGQGPEFLTYFQNEAQLEKSRLLSDRFSAERPKGSFSTLEIQRTEQGDSAMYLCASSSGTSGDTQYFGPGTRLTVL.

This clonotype has a count of ten or more. The rearrangement joins TRBV11-1 to TRBJ2-1, with D hard to call. Germline CDR1 and CDR2: SGHAT and FQDESV (reference sequence). Trimming removed 1 base from V and 9 bases from J, with 7 bases in between. The CDR3 runs to 12 residues. CDR3 nucleotides: TGTGCCAGCAGCTTAGTGGAGACTGAGCAGTTCTTC. This gives the protein CASSLVETEQFF.

This clonotype was recorded a few times. The rearrangement joins TRBV29-1 to TRBJ1-1, with D unresolved. With 5 bases removed from V and 1 base from J, the gap between germline ends came to 11 bases. The CDR3 is made up of 13 amino acids. Germline V gives CDR1 SQVTM, CDR2 ANQGSEA. The CDR3 protein is CSVIRDKNTEAFF. CDR3 coding DNA: TGCAGCGTTATCCGGGATAAGAACACTGAAGCTTTCTTT.

This clonotype was counted at least ten times. V and J are TRBV20-1 and TRBJ2-3; D is perhaps TRBD2 (6 bases). The V gene's germline CDR1 is DFQATT and CDR2 SNEGSKA (reference sequence). The germline V and J ends were trimmed by 7 bases and 2 bases, with 10 bases remaining between them. The CDR3 has 12 residues. CDR3 in amino acids: CSVGGHTDTQYF. The CDR3 nucleotides are TGCAGTGTGGGGGGTCACACAGATACGCAGTATTTT.

This clonotype was detected ten times or more. This sequence joins TRBV2 and TRBJ2-2; D is ambiguous. This CDR3 region has 15 residues. The V gene lost 3 bases and the J gene lost 1 base, with 9 bases spanning the gap. CDR1 SNHLY and CDR2 FYNNEI come from the germline V gene. The CDR3 nucleotides read TGTGCCAGCAGTGAGGTGGCCAGGAACACCGGGGAGCTGTTTTTT. It specifies CASSEVARNTGELFF.

This clonotype appeared a few times. The chain joins TRBV10-3 to TRBJ1-2; D possibly corresponds to TRBD1 (5 bases). Trimming removed 7 bases at V and 4 bases at J, with 10 bases between. The CDR3 runs 12 residues. CDR1 is ENHRY and CDR2 is SYGVKD in the germline V gene. CDR3 sequence: CAITTASYGYTF. The CDR3 DNA follows: TGTGCCATCACGACAGCTTCCTATGGCTACACCTTC.

The table lists this clonotype with a count of one. V is TRBV2 and J is TRBJ2-1, with 7 bases lining up with TRBD2. The CDR3 spans 15 residues. Germline V lookup: CDR1 SNHLY, CDR2 FYNNEI. The trim removed 7 bases at V and 3 bases at J, leaving 9 bases unmatched. The chain's CDR3 is CASKKSGTNYNEQFF. The CDR3 region has the DNA TGTGCCAGCAAGAAAAGCGGGACTAACTACAATGAGCAGTTCTTC.

This clonotype was seen many times. V and J are TRBV6-1 and TRBJ2-7; 11 bases map to TRBD2. CDR3 length: 16 residues. V gave up 7 bases and J gave up 0 bases; unmatched junction bases: 8. Germline V gene sequence: CDR1 MNHNS, CDR2 SASEGT. The CDR3 nucleotides read TGTGCCAGCACCGAGGGACTAGCGGATAGCTCCTACGAGCAGTACTTC. It is translated as CASTEGLADSSYEQYF.

This clonotype was counted only a few times. The V and J genes are TRBV3-1 and TRBJ2-1, with D possibly called TRBD1 or TRBD2 (5 bases each). V lost 4 bases, J lost 3 bases, and 16 bases lay in between. Germline lookup yields CDR1 LGHDT and CDR2 YNNKEL (reference sequence). This CDR3 is built from 16 residues. The CDR3 nucleotides are TGTGCCAGCAGCCCACTACCTCCGGGGCTCTACAATGAGCAGTTCTTC. This sequence encodes CASSPLPPGLYNEQFF.

The chain has TRBV11-3 and TRBJ2-1, with TRBD2 as a possible D gene (7 bases). The CDR3 runs 16 residues. Looked up from germline, CDR1 is SGHNT and CDR2 is YENEEA. Deletions cut 4 bases from V and 0 bases from J, with 13 bases between. The chain's CDR3 is CASSSEGGASYNEQFF. The CDR3 DNA reads as TGTGCCAGCAGCTCCGAGGGGGGGGCCTCCTACAATGAGCAGTTCTTC. The variable domain in full, with the rest retrieved from reference TRBV11-3 and TRBJ2-1, is EAGVVQSPRYKIIEKKQPVAFWCNPISGHNTLYWYLQNLGQGPELLIRYENEEAVDDSQLPKDRFSAERLKGVDSTLKIQPAELGDSAVYLCASSSEGGASYNEQFFGPGTRLTVL.

This clonotype occurred a few times. The chain uses TRBV14 and TRBJ1-5; D gene unclear. The V end lost 2 bases, the J end lost 5 bases, and 7 bases lay between the germline ends. CDR3 size: 13 residues. Germline assignment: CDR1 SGHDN and CDR2 FVKESK. In nucleotides, the CDR3 is TGTGCCAGCAGCCAATCTCAGGATCAGCCCCAGCATTTT. Its translation is CASSQSQDQPQHF.

The chain combines TRBV11-2 with TRBJ2-3; 9 positions agree with TRBD1. There are 14 residues in the CDR3. Germline CDR1 is SGHAT and CDR2 is FQNNGV. After removal of 5 bases from V and 5 bases from J, the junction contained 5 bases not matched to a gene. DNA of the CDR3: TGTGCCAGCAGCCTCCGACAGGGGGAAGATACGCAGTATTTT. Protein sequence: CASSLRQGEDTQYF.

This clonotype was seen at least ten times. The chain has TRBV9 and TRBJ2-4; D is uncertain. Germline V lookup: CDR1 SGDLS, CDR2 YYNGEE. Trimming left V 3 bases short and J 7 bases short, with 5 bases between. The CDR3 is made up of 11 amino acids. The CDR3 sequence is CASSEGNIQYF. The CDR3 coding sequence is TGTGCCAGCAGCGAGGGTAACATTCAGTACTTC.

Many counts were recorded for this clonotype. The V call is TRBV4-1, the J call TRBJ2-6; 7 bases are shared with TRBD1. The CDR3 length is 17 residues. Germline CDR1 and CDR2: MGHRA and YSYEKL. Trimming at V came to 3 bases and at J to 0 bases, leaving 5 bases not matched to a gene. CDR3 DNA: TGCGCCAGCAGCCAGTCTACAGGGGTCTCTGGGGCCAACGTCCTGACTTTC. Translation: CASSQSTGVSGANVLTF.